The clone carrying this TCR beta chain was observed at least ten times. This specimen belongs to a study of T-cell reconstitution after alpha-beta-depleted transplantation in children. Preparing the TCRbeta library involved the use of unique molecular identifiers. Via MiXCR, TCRdb re-called the PCR reads, giving one row per CDR3 protein. Of about 230,000 distinct CDR3 sequences listed, 9% to 10% were seen once; the top ten hold approximately 5.4%. The germline CDR1 and CDR2 sequences are MDHEN and SYDVKM. The CDR3 length is 11 residues. V shed 10 bases and J shed 2 bases, with 7 bases lying between them.

The receptor was isolated from a human donor who donated a stem cell graft to a child with SCID. Sequenced material: PBMCs from the stem cell graft donor, taken from the stem cell graft. The genes are TRBV28 and TRBJ2-3; D remains ambiguous. CDR3 DNA sequence: TGTGCCACCAACCCCACAGATACGCAGTATTTT. Encoded protein: CATNPTDTQYF.